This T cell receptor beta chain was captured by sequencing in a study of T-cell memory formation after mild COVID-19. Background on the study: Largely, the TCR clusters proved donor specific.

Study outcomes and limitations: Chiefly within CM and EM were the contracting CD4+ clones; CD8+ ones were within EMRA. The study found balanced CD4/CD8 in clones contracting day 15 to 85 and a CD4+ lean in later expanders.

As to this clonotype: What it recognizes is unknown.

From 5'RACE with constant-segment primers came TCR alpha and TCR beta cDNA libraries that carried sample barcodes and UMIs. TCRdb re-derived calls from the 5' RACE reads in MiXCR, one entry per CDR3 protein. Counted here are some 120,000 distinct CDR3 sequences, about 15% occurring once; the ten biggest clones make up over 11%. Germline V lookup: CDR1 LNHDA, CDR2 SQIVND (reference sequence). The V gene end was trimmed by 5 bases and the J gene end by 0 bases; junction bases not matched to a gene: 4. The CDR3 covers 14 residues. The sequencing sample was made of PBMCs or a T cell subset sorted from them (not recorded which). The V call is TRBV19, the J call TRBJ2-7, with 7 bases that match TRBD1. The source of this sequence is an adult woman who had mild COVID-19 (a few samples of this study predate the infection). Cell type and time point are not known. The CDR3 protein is CASSPRDSSYEQYF. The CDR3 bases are TGTGCCAGTAGTCCCCGGGACAGCTCCTACGAGCAGTACTTC.